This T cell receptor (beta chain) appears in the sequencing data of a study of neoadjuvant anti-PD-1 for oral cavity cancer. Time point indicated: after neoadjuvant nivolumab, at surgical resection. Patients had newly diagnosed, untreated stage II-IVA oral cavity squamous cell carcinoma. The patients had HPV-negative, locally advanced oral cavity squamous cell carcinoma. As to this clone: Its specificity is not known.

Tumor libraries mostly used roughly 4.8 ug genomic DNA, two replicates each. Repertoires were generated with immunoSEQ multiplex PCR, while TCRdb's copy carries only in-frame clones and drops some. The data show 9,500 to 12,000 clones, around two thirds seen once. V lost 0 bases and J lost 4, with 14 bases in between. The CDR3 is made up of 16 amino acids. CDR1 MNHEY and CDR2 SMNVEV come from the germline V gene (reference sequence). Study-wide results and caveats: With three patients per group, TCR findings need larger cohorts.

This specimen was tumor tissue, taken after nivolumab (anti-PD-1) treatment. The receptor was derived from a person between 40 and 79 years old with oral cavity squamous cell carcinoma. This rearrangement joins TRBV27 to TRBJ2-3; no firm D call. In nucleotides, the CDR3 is TGTGCCAGCAGTTTATCCGATTTGGTATCCTCAGATACGCAGTATTTT. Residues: CASSLSDLVSSDTQYF.